These T cell receptor beta chains were read from a single sample in a study of beta chain features in type 1 diabetes. The data were produced by immunoSEQ multiplex PCR, yet TCRdb's version contains in-frame clones alone and is incomplete. The data hold under 900,000 clones, with 17% observed a single time. The sequenced sample consisted of naive CD4+ T cells from blood. These receptors were taken from a woman aged 18-29 years in good health. Each CDR3 is given with its conserved first and last residue. The order of the fields is J gene, V gene, D gene, clone size, CDR3 DNA, CDR3 protein. A D gene is named only where the DNA matches it firmly. Some rows have no size entry. The others give once, few or many, or a class for an expanded clone.

TRBJ2-2 TRBV7-2 TRBD2 NA TGTGCCATCGGGTGGCTAGCGGGAGGGGTCACCGGGGAGCTGTTTTTT CAIGWLAGGVTGELFF
TRBJ2-3 TRBV4-3 NA NA TGCGCCAGCAGCCAAGATCGGGGGAAGGATACGCAGTATTTT CASSQDRGKDTQYF
TRBJ2-5 TRBV29-1 TRBD2 NA TGCAGCGTTCACCTAACTAGCGGGAGGTTTAGGGAGACCCAGTACTTC CSVHLTSGRFRETQYF
TRBJ2-1 TRBV2 NA few TGTGCCAGCTCTGGGACTTCCTACAATGAGCAGTTCTTC CASSGTSYNEQFF
TRBJ2-7 TRBV7-9 TRBD1 NA TGTGCCAGCAGCTTAGGACAGGGGGGAGGATACGAGCAGTACTTC CASSLGQGGGYEQYF
TRBJ2-1 TRBV18 TRBD2 NA TGTGCCAGCTCACGGACGGGAGGGAATGAGCAGTTCTTC CASSRTGGNEQFF
TRBJ2-1 TRBV7-9 TRBD2 few TGTGCCAGCAGCTTAGCTAGTCTAGCGGGAGTCTACAATGAGCAGTTCTTC CASSLASLAGVYNEQFF
TRBJ2-5 TRBV20-1 NA NA TGCAGTGCAATGATCGGCGAGACCCAGTACTTC CSAMIGETQYF
TRBJ2-3 TRBV5-6 NA NA TGTGCCAGCAGCTTGGGTTGGGCAGTCCTTCAGGTTACGCAGTATTTT CASSLGWAVLQVTQYF
TRBJ2-2 TRBV7-9 NA few TGTGCCAGCAGCACGGCCAAGGGTACCAACACCGGGGAGCTGTTTTTT CASSTAKGTNTGELFF
TRBJ2-3 TRBV6-1 NA NA TGTGCCAGCAGTGAGCGACTGGCAGATACGCAGTATTTT CASSERLADTQYF
TRBJ2-4 TRBV4-3 TRBD1 few TGCGCCAGCAGCTCTGGACAGGGGGGAAACATTCAGTACTTC CASSSGQGGNIQYF
TRBJ1-5 TRBV2 NA few TGTGCCAGTGCCTTACAGGGCGTCCAGCCCCAGCATTTT CASALQGVQPQHF
TRBJ1-5 TRBV7-3 TRBD1 NA TGTGCCAGCAACCGGCGGCCCGTCACAGGGGATAGCAATCAGCCCCAGCATTTT CASNRRPVTGDSNQPQHF
TRBJ1-5 TRBV15 NA NA TGTGCCACCAGCAAAGTTTACACAGTAAGCGGCAATCAGCCCCAGCATTTT CATSKVYTVSGNQPQHF
TRBJ2-7 TRBV18 TRBD1 few TGTGCCAGCTCTCAAAGACAGGGGGGCATCTACGAGCAGTACTTC CASSQRQGGIYEQYF
TRBJ1-2 TRBV4-3 TRBD1 NA TGCGCCAGCAGCACCGGGACAGGGGTGGAAGGCTACACCTTC CASSTGTGVEGYTF
TRBJ1-3 TRBV14 NA NA TGTGCCAGCAGCCAAGGAATGCAGCACCCCCGAAACACCATATATTTT CASSQGMQHPRNTIYF
TRBJ1-5 TRBV18 NA NA TGTGCCAGCTCACCCCAGGGTAATCAGCCCCAGCATTTT CASSPQGNQPQHF
TRBJ2-1 TRBV18 NA few TGTGCCAGCTCACCAATGGGCTGGGCAGGGAATGAGCAGTTCTTC CASSPMGWAGNEQFF
TRBJ1-1 TRBV28 NA few TGTGCCAGCAGTTTTATAAACACTGAAGCTTTCTTT CASSFINTEAFF
TRBJ2-3 TRBV9 NA few TGTGCCAGCAGCGTAGTCAGCATTTCGGATACGCAGTATTTT CASSVVSISDTQYF
TRBJ2-2 TRBV7-2 NA few TGTGCCAGCAGCCCACAGGGCCCCAACACCGGGGAGCTGTTTTTT CASSPQGPNTGELFF
TRBJ2-7 TRBV5-1 TRBD1 few TGCGCCAGCAGCCTAGACAGGGGAACCGAGCAGTACTTC CASSLDRGTEQYF
TRBJ2-2 TRBV7-2 NA NA TGTGCCAGCAGCTCCTATGTACGAAACACCGGGGAGCTGTTTTTT CASSSYVRNTGELFF
TRBJ2-1 TRBV28 TRBD2 NA TGTGCCAGCCTGGGACTACCCCTTTCCTACAATGAGCAGTTCTTC CASLGLPLSYNEQFF
TRBJ2-4 TRBV10-3 NA few TGTGCCACCGCCCCGGGGGCCAAAAACATTCAGTACTTC CATAPGAKNIQYF
TRBJ2-3 TRBV10-3 TRBD2 NA TGTGCCATCAGTGAGAGTCCTAGCGGGAGGGCCCGGGGTACGCAGTATTTT CAISESPSGRARGTQYF
TRBJ2-3 TRBV9 NA NA TGTGCCAGCAGCGTAACCAGGCACACAGATACGCAGTATTTT CASSVTRHTDTQYF
TRBJ1-2 TRBV27 NA NA TGTGCCAGCAGTTTAAAAACTTCGAACTATGGCTACACCTTC CASSLKTSNYGYTF
TRBJ1-1 TRBV29-1 NA few TGCAGCGTTTTCTGGATAAACGGTGAAGCTTTCTTT CSVFWINGEAFF
TRBJ1-2 TRBV7-9 NA few TGTGCCAGCAGCTTAGGTGGGACCCTCAGCCATGGCTACACCTTC CASSLGGTLSHGYTF
TRBJ2-7 TRBV5-5 NA few TGTGCCAGCAGCTTGATTAGCGGTACCTACGAGCAGTACTTC CASSLISGTYEQYF
TRBJ2-7 TRBV28 TRBD1 NA TGTGCCAGCAGCCTGGGGACAGTCAACTACGAGCAGTACTTC CASSLGTVNYEQYF
TRBJ2-3 TRBV6-6 TRBD2 NA TGTGCCAGCAGTAGCGGGAGGATCACAGATACGCAGTATTTT CASSSGRITDTQYF
TRBJ2-5 TRBV7-9 NA few TGTGCCAGCAGCCCAGGCGGGACCTATCTCGAGACCCAGTACTTC CASSPGGTYLETQYF
TRBJ1-5 TRBV28 NA once TGTGCCAGCACTAATCCCGGGTACAATCAGCCCCAGCATTTT CASTNPGYNQPQHF
TRBJ2-5 TRBV18 NA NA TGTGCCAGCTCATTCGCGGACCAAGAGACCCAGTACTTC CASSFADQETQYF
TRBJ2-7 TRBV19 NA NA TGTGCCAGTAGTATAGGTACAGGGTCCTACGAGCAGTACTTC CASSIGTGSYEQYF
TRBJ2-7 TRBV7-2 TRBD2 few TGTGCCAGCAGCTTAGCGGGTCTAGCGGGAGTCTACGAGCAGTACTTC CASSLAGLAGVYEQYF
TRBJ2-7 TRBV4-3 TRBD1 few TGCGCCAGCAGCCACCGGGACAGCAGCTCCTACGAGCAGTACTTC CASSHRDSSSYEQYF
TRBJ2-7 TRBV28 TRBD1 NA TGTGCCAGCAGTACGGACAGGGCCACCTACGAGCAGTACTTC CASSTDRATYEQYF